This T cell receptor (beta chain) was sequenced in a study of blood T cell repertoires in COVID-19. For the study at large: Whether acute or convalescent, the COVID-19 samples came from the United States, Italy and Spain. The cDNA or gDNA used as material had been derived from T cells, B-cell-depleted T cells, or PBMCs.

Authors' data handling: For nucleated cells, counts were estimated from reference gene primer amplification. Data came from immunoSEQ multiplex PCR; TCRdb stores just in-frame clones and leaves some out. V, J and clone size are taken as reported in that table, and D and trimming were inferred from the DNA itself. This table holds about 270,000 clones, more than 70% found once. This CDR3 is built from 14 residues. Per germline, CDR1 SGHNT and CDR2 YYREEE (reference sequence). V was trimmed by 0 bases and J by 0 bases, leaving 6 bases between them. This receptor was obtained from a woman aged 50 to 65 with acute or convalescent COVID-19. The sample taken for sequencing was peripheral blood. This chain connects TRBV5-4 to TRBJ1-1; no definite D call. DNA for the CDR3: TGTGCCAGCAGCTTGGATTTCATGAACACTGAAGCTTTCTTT. This translates into CASSLDFMNTEAFF.